Each of the 26 T cell receptor beta chains below was sequenced from the same sample in a study of HIV-infected patients and healthy controls. All unsorted peripheral T cells were captured because whole blood was used without fractionation. Around 500 ng RNA was reverse transcribed with alpha and beta constant-region primers. Separate chain-specific third strand synthesis with multiplexing indices produced the alpha and beta libraries. TCRdb passed the 5' RACE reads through MiXCR, listing each CDR3 protein once. The sample shows 15,000 to 20,000 distinct CDR3 sequences, roughly 9.1% of them seen only once. Material: blood. The receptors here all came from an adult in good health.

By proportion, this clonotype is medium-sized. The V gene is TRBV7-2, the J gene TRBJ2-3; the D gene is possibly TRBD2 (6 bases). The V gene's germline CDR1 is SGHTA and CDR2 FQGNSA. CDR3 length equals 15 residues. The V gene lost 2 bases and the J gene lost 4 bases, with 13 bases spanning the gap. The CDR3 coding sequence is TGTGCCAGCAGCTTAAGGAGGGCCGGGGCAGATACGCAGTATTTT. Amino acid sequence: CASSLRRAGADTQYF.

V is TRBV19 and J is TRBJ2-5, with 10 bases lining up with TRBD2. The CDR3 length is 14 residues. Per the germline V gene, CDR1 is LNHDA and CDR2 is SQIVND (reference sequence). Unmatched junction bases numbered 3, after V lost 3 bases and J lost 5 bases. In nucleotides, the CDR3 is TGTGCCAGTAGTATTAGCGGGAGGATGGAGACCCAGTACTTC. Translating it yields CASSISGRMETQYF.

This clonotype was seen a handful of times. The CDR3 loop reads CASSSYGDPEQFF. CDR3 bases: TGTGCCAGCAGCTCCTACGGGGACCCCGAGCAGTTCTTC. The chain combines TRBV7-2 with TRBJ2-1, with D tentatively TRBD1 or TRBD2 (5 bases each). The germline V gene encodes CDR1 SGHTA and CDR2 FQGNSA. The CDR3 has 13 residues. V was cut by 4 bases and J by 10 bases, with 14 bases left in between.

In this sample, this clonotype turned up many times. The chain employs TRBV7-2 and TRBJ2-2, with D hard to call. The CDR3 consists of 11 residues. Between the trimmed V and J ends, which lost 6 bases and 13 bases, there was a span of 12 bases. In germline, CDR1 is SGHTA, CDR2 FQGNSA. The CDR3: CASSAQVVLFF. CDR3 coding DNA: TGTGCCAGCAGTGCCCAGGTGGTGCTGTTTTTT.

The CDR3 sequence is CASSSLLSGRTYEQYF. CDR3 DNA sequence: TGTGCCAGCAGCTCCCTCCTTAGCGGGAGAACCTACGAGCAGTACTTC. The J gene is TRBJ2-7, the V gene TRBV11-2; 9 bases agree with TRBD2. CDR1 is SGHAT and CDR2 is FQNNGV in the germline V gene. The CDR3 length is 16 residues. The V gene end was trimmed by 4 bases and the J gene end by 2 bases; junction bases not matched to a gene: 9.

This clonotype rates as medium-sized (0.01 to 0.1%). V usage is TRBV25-1 and J usage is TRBJ2-3; 12 bases align to TRBD2. This CDR3 spans 17 amino acids. The V segment lost 7 bases and the J segment 4 bases; nucleotides outside the gene matches: 12. Germline loops: CDR1 MGHDK, CDR2 SYGVNS. In DNA, the CDR3 is TGTGCCAGCATTGGACCTTGGACTAGCGGGGAGGCAGATACGCAGTATTTT. Protein product: CASIGPWTSGEADTQYF.

V usage is TRBV19 and J usage is TRBJ1-5; D gene unclear. CDR3 length equals 15 residues. CDR1 LNHDA and CDR2 SQIVND come from the germline V gene (reference sequence). V dropped 3 bases and J dropped 0 bases, with 9 bases sitting between them. The DNA for the CDR3 is TGTGCCAGTAGTATCTTGGACGGTAGCAATCAGCCCCAGCATTTT. Translated, it gives CASSILDGSNQPQHF.

This clonotype qualifies as medium-sized. The chain combines TRBV28 with TRBJ2-1, with D possibly matching TRBD2 (5 bases). This CDR3 contains 11 residues. Germline CDR1 reads MDHEN; CDR2 reads SYDVKM. The V end lost 6 bases, the J end lost 8 bases, and 8 bases lay between the germline ends. CDR3 in amino acids: CASRYGDEQFF. Written as DNA, the CDR3 is TGTGCCAGCAGATACGGGGATGAGCAGTTCTTC.

This clonotype was detected ten times or more. V is TRBV6-2 or TRBV6-3 and J is TRBJ2-7; 7 positions match TRBD1. The CDR3 covers 14 residues. The V segment lost 6 bases and the J segment 4 bases; nucleotides outside the gene matches: 9. CDR1 MNHEY and CDR2 SVGEGT come from the germline V gene. The CDR3 coding sequence is TGTGCCAGCAGCCGTGGGACAGATCGTTACGAGCAGTACTTC. Translated: CASSRGTDRYEQYF.

This clonotype came up many times. V gene TRBV7-9 combines with J gene TRBJ1-1, with TRBD1 as a possible D gene (5 bases). The CDR3 is 15 amino acids. CDR1 is SEHNR, CDR2 FQNEAQ, per germline (reference sequence). With 4 bases removed from V and 6 bases from J, the gap between germline ends came to 18 bases. The CDR3 DNA reads TGTGCCAGCAGCTCCCGGGTGGTGGGGCCCTCTGAAGCTTTCTTT. Encoded protein: CASSSRVVGPSEAFF.

The genes are TRBV7-9 and TRBJ1-2, with D unresolved. CDR1 is SEHNR, CDR2 FQNEAQ, per germline (reference sequence). The CDR3 totals 13 residues. V lost 6 bases to trimming and J lost 4 bases, with 12 bases between them. In DNA form, the CDR3 reads TGTGCCAGCAGGGGTGAGGGTGGCTATGGCTACACCTTC. Its protein product is CASRGEGGYGYTF.

This clonotype was picked up many times. The V call is TRBV5-1, the J call TRBJ2-1, with 9 bases identical to TRBD2. Germline CDR1 reads SGHRS; CDR2 reads YFSETQ. V trimming: 2 bases; J trimming: 8 bases; junction bases outside the gene matches: 8. The CDR3 has 15 amino acids. The CDR3 DNA sequence: TGCGCCAGCAGCTTAGCGGGAGGATCTCGCGATGAGCAGTTCTTC. Translation gives CASSLAGGSRDEQFF.

By its share, this clonotype is medium-sized. V usage is TRBV20-1 and J usage is TRBJ2-1; either TRBD1 or TRBD2 may fit D (5 bases each). The germline gives CDR1 DFQATT, CDR2 SNEGSKA (reference sequence). Trimming stripped 3 bases from V and 4 bases from J, with 16 bases between. This CDR3 spans 15 amino acids. The CDR3 region has the DNA TGCAGTGCTAGGAAGTTGGGACCAGAATACAATGAGCAGTTCTTC. It encodes CSARKLGPEYNEQFF.

The rearrangement links TRBV19 to TRBJ1-5; unclear D gene. Germline CDR1 reads LNHDA; CDR2 reads SQIVND (reference sequence). V was shortened by 3 bases and J by 3 bases, with 6 bases between the two germline ends. CDR3 size: 13 residues. CDR3 amino acids: CASSIQVNQPQHF. DNA of the CDR3: TGTGCCAGTAGTATTCAGGTCAATCAGCCCCAGCATTTT.

This clonotype came up a few times. The gene calls are TRBV14 and TRBJ2-2; no firm D call. Trimming took off 3 bases at V and 0 bases at J, with 11 bases between the two ends. The V gene's germline CDR1 is SGHDN and CDR2 FVKESK. This CDR3 is built from 16 residues. CDR3 amino acids: CASSQAVFANTGELFF. CDR3 DNA sequence: TGTGCCAGCAGCCAGGCAGTGTTCGCGAACACCGGGGAGCTGTTTTTT.

The rearrangement links TRBV29-1 to TRBJ2-1; a possible D gene is TRBD2 (5 bases). Trimming removed 5 bases from V and 3 bases from J, with 14 bases in between. Germline CDR1 SQVTM, CDR2 ANQGSEA. The CDR3 runs 14 residues. The CDR3: CSVKDASSYNEQFF. The CDR3 nucleotides read TGCAGCGTTAAGGATGCTAGCAGCTACAATGAGCAGTTCTTC.

At least ten counts were recorded for this clonotype. The chain links TRBV5-6 to TRBJ2-3; D not certain. Germline assignment: CDR1 SGHDT and CDR2 YYEEEE. The CDR3 is made up of 12 amino acids. V was trimmed by 1 base and J by 5 bases, leaving 5 bases between them. CDR3 DNA sequence: TGTGCCAGCAGCTTGAGTCGAGATACGCAGTATTTT. Amino acid sequence: CASSLSRDTQYF.

In its sample, this clonotype was seen many times. J is TRBJ2-2 and V is TRBV10-3; 8 bases are a match to TRBD2. The CDR3 is made up of 14 amino acids. The V gene end was trimmed by 10 bases and the J gene end by 4 bases; junction bases not matched to a gene: 8. The V gene's germline CDR1 is ENHRY and CDR2 SYGVKD. The CDR3 loop is CATDGGDGTGELFF. DNA of the CDR3: TGTGCCACCGACGGGGGGGACGGCACCGGGGAGCTGTTTTTT.

This clonotype was counted between two and nine times. V is TRBV5-1 and J is TRBJ2-3; D unclear. The V end was cut by 0 bases, the J end by 1 base, with 12 bases between. Germline V gene lookup returns CDR1 SGHRS and CDR2 YFSETQ. This CDR3 is 16 amino acids long. CDR3 amino acids: CASSLAQIVGTDTQYF. CDR3 nucleotide sequence: TGCGCCAGCAGCTTGGCCCAAATCGTCGGCACAGATACGCAGTATTTT.

This clonotype is medium-sized by share. The chain combines TRBV9 with TRBJ2-2, with D unresolved. Germline loops: CDR1 SGDLS, CDR2 YYNGEE. Trimming removed 0 bases from V and 4 bases from J, with 7 bases in between. The length of the CDR3 is 14 residues. In DNA, the CDR3 is TGTGCCAGCAGCGTAGGAAGGAGCACCGGGGAGCTGTTTTTT. It is translated as CASSVGRSTGELFF.

This clonotype appeared many times. The gene calls are TRBV7-2 and TRBJ1-1; D remains unclear. The CDR3 runs 12 residues. Germline V lookup: CDR1 SGHTA, CDR2 FQGNSA. V lost 3 bases and J lost 4, with 6 bases in between. CDR3 DNA: TGTGCCAGCAGCTTCATTGGCACTGAAGCTTTCTTT. Its translation: CASSFIGTEAFF.

This clonotype turned up a few times. DNA for the CDR3: TGCGCCAGCAGCCAAGGTCCGGGGATCAATCAGCCCCAGCATTTT. Translated: CASSQGPGINQPQHF. V gene TRBV4-1 combines with J gene TRBJ1-5, with unresolved D. Per germline, CDR1 MGHRA and CDR2 YSYEKL. This CDR3 has 15 amino acids. V lost 1 base and J lost 3, with 10 bases in between.

This chain uses TRBV6-2 or TRBV6-3 with TRBJ1-3; D not resolved. The CDR3 loop spans 13 amino acids. Germline assignment: CDR1 MNHEY and CDR2 SVGEGT. Trimming removed 7 bases from V and 0 bases from J, with 7 bases in between. In DNA form, the CDR3 reads TGTGCCAGCACCATAGACTCTGGAAACACCATATATTTT. It is translated as CASTIDSGNTIYF.

The chain links TRBV4-3 to TRBJ2-3; 11 bases map to TRBD2. The V segment lost 1 base and the J segment 2 bases; nucleotides outside the gene matches: 5. Germline CDR1 reads LGHNA; CDR2 reads YSLEER. The CDR3 loop spans 17 amino acids. The CDR3 loop is CASSQGRLAGYTDTQYF. The CDR3 region has the DNA TGCGCCAGCAGCCAAGGTCGACTAGCGGGATACACAGATACGCAGTATTTT.

This clonotype was observed at least ten times. The rearrangement joins TRBV7-9 to TRBJ2-5, with D perhaps TRBD2 (5 bases). CDR1 is SEHNR and CDR2 is FQNEAQ in the germline V gene (reference sequence). The V end was cut by 6 bases, the J end by 3 bases, with 14 bases between. The CDR3 length is 14 residues. CDR3 bases: TGTGCCAGCAGTTTAACCAGGCGGGAAGAGACCCAGTACTTC. Translating gives CASSLTRREETQYF.

This clonotype has ten or more counts. The chain links TRBV27 to TRBJ1-5; D is uncertain. CDR3 size: 13 residues. Looked up from germline, CDR1 is MNHEY and CDR2 is SMNVEV (reference sequence). Trimming pared 0 bases from V and 2 bases from J, leaving 2 bases between. CDR3 residues: CASSLSGNQPQHF. The CDR3 DNA reads TGTGCCAGCAGTTTATCGGGCAATCAGCCCCAGCATTTT.